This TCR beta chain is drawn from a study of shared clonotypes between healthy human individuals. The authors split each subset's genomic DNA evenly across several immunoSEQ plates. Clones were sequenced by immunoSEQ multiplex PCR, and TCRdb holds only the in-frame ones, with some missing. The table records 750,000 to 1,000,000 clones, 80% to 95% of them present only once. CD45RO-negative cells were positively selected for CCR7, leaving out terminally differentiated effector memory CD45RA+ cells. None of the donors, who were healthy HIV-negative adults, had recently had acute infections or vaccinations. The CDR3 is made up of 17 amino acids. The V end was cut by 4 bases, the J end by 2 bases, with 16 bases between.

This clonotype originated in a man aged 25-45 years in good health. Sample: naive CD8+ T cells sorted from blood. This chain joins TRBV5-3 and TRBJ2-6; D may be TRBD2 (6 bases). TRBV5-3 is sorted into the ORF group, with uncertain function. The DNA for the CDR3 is TGTGCCAGAAGCCCCCCAGCGGGCCAAACTGGGGCCAACGTCCTGACTTTC. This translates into CARSPPAGQTGANVLTF.